Following are 12 T cell receptor beta chains from one sample sequenced in a study of T cell repertoires in cytomegalovirus infection. TCRdb analysed the reads with MiXCR anew, one entry per CDR3 protein. The profile shows about 830,000 distinct CDR3 sequences, approximately 29% of them singletons. Which antigens these TCRs recognize remains unknown. The sequencing used cultured CD8+ T cells from PBMCs, collected from culture after CMV antigen stimulation. These receptors were collected from a human donor in good health (CMV status not recorded). Some clones in this sample may be carry-over from other donors' samples.

This clonotype was picked up a small number of times. The genes are TRBV2 and TRBJ2-1; D may be TRBD1 (5 bases). This CDR3 is 13 amino acids long. Germline assignment: CDR1 SNHLY and CDR2 FYNNEI. V lost 0 bases and J lost 9, with 9 bases in between. CDR3 protein: CASSEARAAEQFF. In nucleotides, the CDR3 is TGTGCCAGCAGTGAAGCCAGGGCGGCTGAGCAGTTCTTC.

This clonotype has more than one count but fewer than ten. The rearrangement links TRBV5-6 to TRBJ2-1; D gene uncertain. Looked up from germline, CDR1 is SGHDT and CDR2 is YYEEEE. The CDR3 has 14 amino acids. The germline V and J ends were trimmed by 0 bases and 6 bases, with 10 bases remaining between them. The CDR3 region has the DNA TGTGCCAGCAGCTTGGGTAGACCGAGCAATGAGCAGTTCTTC. This sequence encodes CASSLGRPSNEQFF.

This clonotype turned up a few times. CDR3 sequence: CASSPGTGRAEQYV. CDR3 DNA sequence: TGTGCCAGCAGCCCCGGGACAGGGAGAGCCGAGCAGTACGTC. The J gene is TRBJ2-7, the V gene TRBV6-2 or TRBV6-3, with TRBD1 matching over 9 bases. J gave up 6 bases and V 6 bases, and 9 bases lay outside the gene matches. The germline V gene encodes CDR1 MNHEY and CDR2 SVGEGT. The CDR3 runs 14 residues.

The chain is built from TRBV12-5 and TRBJ2-7, with no clear D. V was shortened by 3 bases and J by 8 bases, with 5 bases between the two germline ends. The CDR3 loop spans 10 amino acids. Germline loops: CDR1 LGHNT, CDR2 FRNRAP. The CDR3 coding sequence is TGTGCTAGTGGTTTCCCCCAGCAGTACTTC. Amino acid sequence: CASGFPQQYF.

This clonotype has a handful of counts. V is TRBV7-2 and J is TRBJ2-1; TRBD1 matches 11 bases. This CDR3 region has 16 residues. Trimming removed 5 bases from V and 2 bases from J; junction bases left unmatched: 5. Germline loops: CDR1 SGHTA, CDR2 FQGNSA. In DNA, the CDR3 is TGTGCCAGCAGCCCGAGGGGACAGGGGGCCTACAATGAGCAGTTCTTC. Protein: CASSPRGQGAYNEQFF.

This clonotype was recorded a few times. The V and J genes are TRBV4-1 and TRBJ2-7; 7 bases line up with TRBD1. The germline V gene has CDR1 MGHRA and CDR2 YSYEKL. This CDR3 spans 15 amino acids. V trimming: 0 bases; J trimming: 1 base; junction bases outside the gene matches: 3. The CDR3 protein is CASSQEARGSYEQYF. CDR3 nucleotides: TGCGCCAGCAGCCAAGAAGCCAGGGGGTCCTACGAGCAGTACTTC.

The chain carries TRBV7-4 and TRBJ1-1, with D unclear. Trimming left V 4 bases short and J 0 bases short, with 15 bases between. This CDR3 is built from 16 residues. Germline values: CDR1 SGHVT, CDR2 SQSDAQ. The CDR3 reads CASSSSNQILNTEAFF. In DNA form, the CDR3 reads TGTGCCAGCAGCTCCTCAAACCAAATATTGAACACTGAAGCTTTCTTT.

Turning to this clonotype: A read error may explain this, as a much larger clone is one base away. The V and J genes are TRBV6-5 and TRBJ1-3; D remains unclear. CDR1 and CDR2 from the germline V gene are MNHEY and SVGAGI. This CDR3 has 14 amino acids. DNA of the CDR3: TGTACCAGCAGTTTGGCGTGGACGGCTAACACCATATATTTT. Protein product: CTSSLAWTANTIYF.

Comment on this clonotype: This may stem from a read error, because a much larger clone lies one nucleotide away. This chain joins TRBV7-6 and TRBJ1-1; a possible D gene is TRBD1 (6 bases). The V gene lost 10 bases and the J gene lost 5 bases, with 26 bases spanning the gap. The CDR3 has 16 residues. Germline V gene lookup returns CDR1 SGHVS and CDR2 FNYEAQ. The CDR3 spells CANSGNSVNQGTEAFF. DNA for the CDR3: TGTGCCAACAGTGGAAACTCGGTTAACCAGGGGACTGAAGCTTTCTTT.

The rearrangement joins TRBV27 to TRBJ1-2, with D uncertain. The CDR3 sequence is 15 residues long. V lost 0 bases and J 8 bases, leaving 16 bases between the germline ends. CDR1 is MNHEY and CDR2 is SMNVEV in the germline V gene (reference sequence). The CDR3: CASSLSSTTPGGYTF. The CDR3 DNA reads as TGTGCCAGCAGTTTATCGTCGACAACACCCGGGGGCTACACCTTC.

The chain links TRBV27 to TRBJ2-1; 12 nucleotides line up with TRBD2. The V segment lost 1 base and the J segment 7 bases; nucleotides outside the gene matches: 8. The CDR3 covers 17 residues. Germline CDR1 is MNHEY and CDR2 is SMNVEV (reference sequence). CDR3 loop: CASSLWASGGAGNEQFF. CDR3 DNA sequence: TGTGCCAGCAGTTTATGGGCTAGCGGGGGGGCCGGGAATGAGCAGTTCTTC.

The chain carries TRBV27 and TRBJ1-5; no clear D gene. CDR1 and CDR2 from the germline V gene are MNHEY and SMNVEV (reference sequence). The ends were cut back, 3 bases at V and 6 bases at J, with 9 bases in the middle. CDR3 size: 13 residues. This CDR3 reads CASSFSRGQPQHF. For the CDR3, the DNA is TGTGCCAGCAGTTTCTCCCGGGGTCAGCCCCAGCATTTT.